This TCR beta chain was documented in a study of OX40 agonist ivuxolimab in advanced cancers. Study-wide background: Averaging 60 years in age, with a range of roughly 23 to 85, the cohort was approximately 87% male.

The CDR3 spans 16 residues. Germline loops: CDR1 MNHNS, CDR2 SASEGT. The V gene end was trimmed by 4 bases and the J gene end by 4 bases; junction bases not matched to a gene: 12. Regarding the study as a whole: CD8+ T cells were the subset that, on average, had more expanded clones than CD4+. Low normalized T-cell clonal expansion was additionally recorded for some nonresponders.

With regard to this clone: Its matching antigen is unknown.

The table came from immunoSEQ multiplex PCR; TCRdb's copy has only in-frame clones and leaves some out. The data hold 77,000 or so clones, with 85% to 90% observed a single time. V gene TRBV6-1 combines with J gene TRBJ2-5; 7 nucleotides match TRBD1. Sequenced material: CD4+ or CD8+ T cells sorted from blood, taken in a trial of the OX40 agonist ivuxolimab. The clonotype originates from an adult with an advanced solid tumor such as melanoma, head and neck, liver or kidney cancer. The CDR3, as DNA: TGTGCCAGCAGTGTTGAGAACAGGGGAGTAGGAGAGACCCAGTACTTC. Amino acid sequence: CASSVENRGVGETQYF.